Sequencing of this T cell receptor beta chain was carried out in a study of identical twins. Looked up from germline, CDR1 is LGHDT and CDR2 is YNNKEL (reference sequence). The CDR3 totals 15 residues. Study-wide results and caveats: The study reached conclusions through statistical analysis that was cross-sectional, not following the same donors.

This clonotype was detected a few times. Its antigen is still unknown. Each CDR3 protein gets one entry after TCRdb re-called the 5' RACE reads with MiXCR. Of 1.5 million to 2 million distinct CDR3 sequences in the sample, roughly a third were seen once. What was sequenced was cord blood. The chain recombines TRBV3-1 with TRBJ2-1; unclear D gene. Near its end, the DNA agrees better with TRBJ2-7, so the J call may be wrong. This receptor was taken from a newborn girl in good health. As DNA, the CDR3 is TGTGCCAGCAGCCAAGTGGGGTTCTCCTACAATGAGCAGTACTTC. It specifies CASSQVGFSYNEQYF.